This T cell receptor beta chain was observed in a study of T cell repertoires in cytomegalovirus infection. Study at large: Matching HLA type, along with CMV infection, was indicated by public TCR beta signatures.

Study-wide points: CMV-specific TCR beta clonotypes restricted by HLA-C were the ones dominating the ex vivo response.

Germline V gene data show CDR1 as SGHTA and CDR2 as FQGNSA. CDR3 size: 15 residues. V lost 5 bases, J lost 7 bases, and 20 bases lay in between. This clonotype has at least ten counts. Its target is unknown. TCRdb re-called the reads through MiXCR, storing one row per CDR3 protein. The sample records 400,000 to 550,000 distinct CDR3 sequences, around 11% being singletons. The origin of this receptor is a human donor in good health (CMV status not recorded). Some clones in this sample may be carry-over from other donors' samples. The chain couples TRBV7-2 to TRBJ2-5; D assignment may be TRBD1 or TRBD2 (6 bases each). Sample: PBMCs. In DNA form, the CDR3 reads TGTGCCAGCAGCAACAGGGACTCCCGAGCGGGGACCCAGTACTTC. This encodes CASSNRDSRAGTQYF. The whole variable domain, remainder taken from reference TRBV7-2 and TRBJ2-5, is GAGVSQSPSNKVTEKGKDVELRCDPISGHTALYWYRQSLGQGLEFLIYFQGNSAPDKSGLPSDRFSAERTGGSVSTLTIQRTQQEDSAVYLCASSNRDSRAGTQYFGPGTRLLVL.